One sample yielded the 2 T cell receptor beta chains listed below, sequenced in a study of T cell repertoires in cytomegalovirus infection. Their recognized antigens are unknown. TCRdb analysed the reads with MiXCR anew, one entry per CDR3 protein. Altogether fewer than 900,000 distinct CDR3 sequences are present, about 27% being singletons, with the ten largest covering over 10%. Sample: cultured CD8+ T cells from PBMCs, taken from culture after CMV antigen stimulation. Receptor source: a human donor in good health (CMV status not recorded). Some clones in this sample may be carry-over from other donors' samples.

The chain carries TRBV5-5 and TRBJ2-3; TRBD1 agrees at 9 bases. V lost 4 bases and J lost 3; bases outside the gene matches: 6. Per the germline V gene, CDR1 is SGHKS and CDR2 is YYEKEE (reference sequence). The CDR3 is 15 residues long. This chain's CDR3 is CASSVRDRETDTQYF. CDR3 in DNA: TGTGCCAGCAGCGTCCGGGACAGGGAGACAGATACGCAGTATTTT.

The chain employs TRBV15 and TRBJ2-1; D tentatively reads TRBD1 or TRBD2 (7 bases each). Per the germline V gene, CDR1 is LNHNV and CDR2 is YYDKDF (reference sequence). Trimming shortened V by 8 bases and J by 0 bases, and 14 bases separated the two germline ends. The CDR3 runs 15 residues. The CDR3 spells CATAQGGSSYNEQFF. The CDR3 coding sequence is TGTGCCACCGCTCAGGGGGGGAGCTCCTACAATGAGCAGTTCTTC.